This entry concerns a single TCR beta chain. The protocol was immunoSEQ multiplex PCR, while the TCRdb copy is restricted to in-frame clones and leaves out a portion. The sample lists more than 130,000 clones, roughly four fifths occurring once. The record originates from a study of blood T cell repertoires in COVID-19. Turning to the study itself: Italy, Spain and the United States were the sources of the convalescent and acute COVID-19 samples.

The sequence was collected from a human donor in a cohort sampled during active COVID-19. The sequenced sample consisted of peripheral blood.

The CDR3 DNA reads TGTGCCTGGAGTGCCCGGACGGCAGGGTTAAATCAGCCCCAGCATTTT. Protein sequence: CAWSARTAGLNQPQHF. The chain recombines TRBV30 with TRBJ1-5, with a weak D call TRBD1 (5 bases). V was pared by 1 base and J by 4 bases, with 17 bases between. This CDR3 contains 16 residues. The germline V gene has CDR1 GTSNPN and CDR2 SVGIG (reference sequence). Using reference TRBV30 and TRBJ1-5 for the parts outside the CDR3, the full variable domain is SQTIHQWPATLVQPVGSPLSLECTVEGTSNPNLYWYRQAAGRGLQLLFYSVGIGQISSEVPQNLSASRPQDRQFILSSKKLLLSDSGFYLCAWSARTAGLNQPQHFGDGTRLSIL.